This T cell receptor beta chain came from a study of post-analysis software for immune sequencing data. Background on the study: Included among the disease courses, which were recorded for the cohort, were relapsing-remitting, secondary progressive and progressive-relapsing multiple sclerosis. Study-wide points: Samples prepared in the same batch strongly co-clustered by F measure. Multiple sclerosis patients showed significantly lower normalized Chao1 diversity than controls did. Comparison of patients with controls showed four or five TRBV segments more frequent in patients, TRBV5-6, TRBV5-1 and TRBV20-1 among them.

TCR beta libraries were prepared from cDNA with unique molecular identifiers. Starting from approximately 1 to 10 million T cells, the study yielded roughly 0.5 million cDNA molecules. TCRdb re-derived calls from the PCR reads in MiXCR, one entry per CDR3 protein. Here the sample spans 430,000 or so distinct CDR3 sequences, approximately 37% being singletons. Trimming removed 7 bases from V and 6 bases from J, with 19 bases in between. The CDR3 spans 14 residues. From germline, CDR1 is DFQATT and CDR2 SNEGSKA (reference sequence). Worth noting for this clonotype: As yet, its antigen is unknown.

Sequences were obtained from blood. The gene calls are TRBV20-1 and TRBJ2-1; D uncertain. This clonotype was obtained from a girl aged 2 to 9 with multiple sclerosis. The CDR3 nucleotides are TGCAGTGTCTTCCCCTTAGGCGGAATCAATGAGCAGTTCTTC. It yields the protein CSVFPLGGINEQFF.